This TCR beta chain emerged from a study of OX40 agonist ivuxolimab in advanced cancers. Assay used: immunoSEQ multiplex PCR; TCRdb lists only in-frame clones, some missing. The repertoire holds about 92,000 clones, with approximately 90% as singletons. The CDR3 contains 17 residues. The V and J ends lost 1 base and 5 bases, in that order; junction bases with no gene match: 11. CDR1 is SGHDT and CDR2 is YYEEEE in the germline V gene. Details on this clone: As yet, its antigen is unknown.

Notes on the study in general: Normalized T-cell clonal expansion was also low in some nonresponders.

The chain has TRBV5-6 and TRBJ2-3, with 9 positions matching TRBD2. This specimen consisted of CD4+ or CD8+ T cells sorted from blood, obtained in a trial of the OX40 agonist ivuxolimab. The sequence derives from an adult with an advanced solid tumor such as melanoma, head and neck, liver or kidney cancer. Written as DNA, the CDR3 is TGTGCCAGCAGCTTGTTAGGAGGACTAGCGTCGGAAGATACGCAGTATTTT. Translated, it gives CASSLLGGLASEDTQYF.